This entry features one TCR beta chain sequence. These data are taken from a study of T cell responses to AZD1222 COVID-19 vaccine. Some clones are missing from TCRdb's copy, which holds only in-frame ones; the method was immunoSEQ multiplex PCR. The table has some 180,000 clones, around 94% seen once; the top ten hold approximately 4%. Germline-derived CDR1 and CDR2 are MNHEY and SVGEGT. This CDR3 comprises 12 residues. V was pared by 4 bases and J by 11 bases, with 12 bases between. The chain combines TRBV6-2 or TRBV6-3 with TRBJ1-5; maybe TRBD1 (5 bases). The receptor's source is an adult who received the MenACWY meningococcal vaccine as a control. The material sequenced was peripheral blood, taken 28 days after the second dose of the MenACWY control vaccine. The CDR3 DNA is TGTGCCAGCAGTTCTCAATACAGGACCCAGCATTTT. Translating it yields CASSSQYRTQHF.